Below are 30 T cell receptor beta chains sequenced from a single sample in a study of radiotherapy plus CTLA-4 blockade in lung cancer. TCRdb's copy holds only in-frame clones and misses some; the assay was immunoSEQ multiplex PCR. The sample consists of some 23,000 clones, around 72% of them appearing once. Sample: peripheral blood, taken from a patient treated with radiotherapy plus ipilimumab. All receptors come from a human donor with non-small cell lung cancer who had stable disease on radiotherapy plus ipilimumab.

The chain combines TRBV27 with TRBJ2-5; 9 bases map to TRBD1. Germline CDR1 reads MNHEY; CDR2 reads SMNVEV (reference sequence). The CDR3 spans 15 residues. Trimming took 3 bases from V and 4 from J; bases not matched to a gene: 6. The CDR3 DNA is TGTGCCAGCAGTTTTCTAACAGGGGGCGTAGAGACCCAGTACTTC. This encodes CASSFLTGGVETQYF.

The gene calls are TRBV11-2 and TRBJ1-1; possibly TRBD1 for D (5 bases). CDR1 and CDR2 from the germline V gene are SGHAT and FQNNGV. The CDR3 is 14 residues long. V was shortened by 5 bases and J by 5 bases, with 15 bases between the two germline ends. Written as DNA, the CDR3 is TGTGCCAGCAGCCCCCCGGGAGGGGAGACTGAAGCTTTCTTT. As protein: CASSPPGGETEAFF.

The rearrangement uses TRBV2 and TRBJ1-4; D call uncertain. The CDR3 totals 14 residues. Germline CDR1 and CDR2: SNHLY and FYNNEI. The V end lost 6 bases, the J end lost 7 bases, and 15 bases lay between the germline ends. CDR3 coding DNA: TGTGCCAGCAGCCCCACGAGGTCGGGTGAAAAACTGTTTTTT. This codes for CASSPTRSGEKLFF. Filled out from reference TRBV2 and TRBJ1-4, the complete variable domain reads EPEVTQTPSHQVTQMGQEVILRCVPISNHLYFYWYRQILGQKVEFLVSFYNNEISEKSEIFDDQFSVERPDGSNFTLKIRSTKLEDSAMYFCASSPTRSGEKLFFGSGTQLSVL.

V usage is TRBV14 and J usage is TRBJ2-1; 10 bases map to TRBD2. Trimming removed 4 bases from V and 4 bases from J; junction bases left unmatched: 7. The CDR3 runs to 16 residues. Germline V lookup: CDR1 SGHDN, CDR2 FVKESK. The CDR3 spells CASSLGLAAVYNEQFF. Here the CDR3 DNA reads TGTGCCAGCAGCCTCGGACTAGCGGCTGTATACAATGAGCAGTTCTTC.

The V gene is TRBV5-1, the J gene TRBJ2-1; D gene ambiguous. Germline lookup yields CDR1 SGHRS and CDR2 YFSETQ. Trimming took off 0 bases at V and 9 bases at J, with 7 bases between the two ends. The CDR3 has 12 residues. The CDR3 sequence: CASSLVIGEQFF. The CDR3 region has the DNA TGCGCCAGCAGCTTGGTTATCGGTGAGCAGTTCTTC.

V gene TRBV4-1 combines with J gene TRBJ1-1, with TRBD1 matching over 10 bases. Germline-derived CDR1 and CDR2 are MGHRA and YSYEKL. V lost 4 bases, J lost 0 bases, and 8 bases stayed unmatched. This CDR3 region has 17 residues. The CDR3 protein is CASSPKMGQGLNTEAFF. CDR3 bases: TGCGCCAGCAGCCCAAAGATGGGACAGGGGTTGAACACTGAAGCTTTCTTT.

Worth noting for this clone: The junction differs from germline at one of its ends, possibly a read error. The sample has other DNA sequences that encode this CDR3 too. This chain links TRBV7-8 with TRBJ1-1, with D perhaps matching TRBD1 (5 bases). The CDR3 consists of 16 residues. Germline V gene lookup returns CDR1 SGHVS and CDR2 FQNEAQ. The CDR3 DNA sequence: TGTGCCAGCAGCCCTGAGGCGAGGGGCGTGAGGACTGAAGCCTTCTTT. Amino acid sequence: CASSPEARGVRTEAFF.

This clone was seen a handful of times. The rearrangement joins TRBV4-1 to TRBJ2-3; TRBD2 might be the D (5 bases). The V gene lost 0 bases and the J gene lost 5 bases, with 12 bases spanning the gap. The germline V gene has CDR1 MGHRA and CDR2 YSYEKL. The CDR3 runs 15 residues. The CDR3 bases are TGCGCCAGCAGCCAAGATTGGGAGCTAGTAGATACGCAGTATTTT. Protein: CASSQDWELVDTQYF.

A remark on this clone: One end of the junction does not line up with germline, which may come from a read error. The same CDR3 can be traced to other DNA sequences in this sample. This chain links TRBV12-5 with TRBJ2-6; TRBD2 aligns across 14 bases. CDR3 length: 22 amino acids. Germline V gene sequence: CDR1 LGHNT, CDR2 FRNRAP. CDR3 sequence reads: CASGLARGGLAGVYSGANVLTF. The CDR3 DNA reads TGTGCTAGTGGGTTGGCAAGGGGGGGACTAGCGGGAGTTTACTCTGGGGCCAACGTCCTGACTTTC.

This chain joins TRBV10-2 and TRBJ2-2, with D perhaps being TRBD1 or TRBD2 (5 bases each). Trimming took 4 bases from V and 4 from J, leaving 10 bases between them. CDR1 is WSHSY, CDR2 SAAADI, per germline. This CDR3 has 14 residues. The CDR3 DNA is TGCGCCAGCAGTGCGGGACCGAGCACCGGGGAGCTGTTTTTT. Protein sequence: CASSAGPSTGELFF.

This clone has more than one count but fewer than ten. V gene TRBV6-1 combines with J gene TRBJ2-6; D may be TRBD2 (5 bases). CDR1 and CDR2 from the germline V gene are MNHNS and SASEGT. The CDR3 loop spans 19 amino acids. V was clipped by 1 base and J by 0 bases, with 16 bases between them. CDR3 sequence (DNA): TGTGCCAGCAGTGAAGTCCGCGGGCAGTTCTCCTCTGGGGCCAACGTCCTGACTTTC. Its translation: CASSEVRGQFSSGANVLTF.

The chain combines TRBV6-5 with TRBJ2-1, with TRBD1 as a possible D gene (5 bases). Germline lookup yields CDR1 MNHEY and CDR2 SVGAGI. The CDR3 spans 15 residues. V lost 7 bases, J lost 5 bases, and 18 bases lay in between. Here the CDR3 reads CASTVGATWDNEQFF. The CDR3 bases are TGTGCCAGCACTGTAGGGGCCACTTGGGACAATGAGCAGTTCTTC.

This chain joins TRBV18 and TRBJ1-3, with a tentative D call TRBD1 (6 bases). The CDR3 has 17 amino acids. From germline, CDR1 is KGHSH and CDR2 LQKENI. Trimming took off 4 bases at V and 4 bases at J, with 20 bases between the two ends. CDR3: CASSLGALTGHGNTIYF. Written as DNA, the CDR3 is TGTGCCAGCTCACTAGGGGCCTTGACAGGTCACGGAAACACCATATATTTT.

The chain uses TRBV20-1 and TRBJ1-2, with 7 positions matching TRBD1. J was trimmed by 7 bases and V by 7 bases; bases with no gene match: 6. Germline V gene data show CDR1 as DFQATT and CDR2 as SNEGSKA (reference sequence). The CDR3 extends over 11 amino acids. The CDR3 loop is CSERDRGGYTF. Written as DNA, the CDR3 is TGCAGTGAGAGGGACAGAGGTGGCTACACCTTC.

This clone was detected a few times. The chain employs TRBV2 and TRBJ2-4; D might be TRBD1 (7 bases). V lost 0 bases to trimming and J lost 0 bases, with 12 bases between them. CDR3 length: 17 amino acids. The germline CDR1 and CDR2 sequences are SNHLY and FYNNEI. The CDR3 reads CASSEAGGQLAKNIQYF. CDR3 coding DNA: TGTGCCAGCAGTGAAGCGGGGGGACAGCTAGCCAAAAACATTCAGTACTTC.

The chain has TRBV28 and TRBJ2-3; 8 bases agree with TRBD2. CDR1 and CDR2 (germline): MDHEN, SYDVKM. V lost 5 bases, J lost 5 bases, and 9 bases stayed unmatched. The CDR3 has 15 residues. The CDR3 sequence: CASSLSGSEVDTQYF. In nucleotides, the CDR3 is TGTGCCAGCAGTCTCAGCGGGAGTGAGGTAGATACGCAGTATTTT.

The chain recombines TRBV21-1 with TRBJ2-7; TRBD1, as called in the table, went unchecked against the DNA. TRBV21-1 is an annotated pseudogene. This CDR3 comprises 17 residues. In nucleotides, the CDR3 is TGTGCCAGCAGCAAAGATGTCCCGGGACAGATGACCTACGAGCAGTACTTC. Its translation is CASSKDVPGQMTYEQYF.

The V call is TRBV10-3, the J call TRBJ1-2, with 9 bases matching TRBD1. The length of the CDR3 is 14 residues. Germline values: CDR1 ENHRY, CDR2 SYGVKD. The junction had 4 bases not matched to a gene; V was cut back by 8 bases and J by 0 bases. CDR3 sequence (DNA): TGTGCCATCCAGGGACAGGGTACTAACTATGGCTACACCTTC. Translated: CAIQGQGTNYGYTF.

This clone occurred once. This chain connects TRBV27 to TRBJ2-7; D tentatively fits TRBD1 or TRBD2 (5 bases each). Germline V gives CDR1 MNHEY, CDR2 SMNVEV (reference sequence). V lost 5 bases to trimming and J lost 0 bases, with 17 bases between them. The CDR3 is 16 amino acids. Here the CDR3 DNA reads TGTGCCAGCAGTCTCTCTGTGGGACGGAGCTCCTACGAGCAGTACTTC. It translates to CASSLSVGRSSYEQYF.

The chain uses TRBV28 and TRBJ2-5, with D uncertain. The CDR3 consists of 15 residues. V lost 4 bases to trimming and J lost 1 base, with 13 bases between them. Germline V CDR1 and CDR2: MDHEN, SYDVKM. CDR3 protein: CASSSKLGFQETQYF. The CDR3 DNA sequence: TGTGCCAGCAGTTCCAAACTGGGATTCCAAGAGACCCAGTACTTC.

This chain uses TRBV2 with TRBJ2-5, with D unclear. CDR3 length: 12 residues. CDR1 SNHLY and CDR2 FYNNEI come from the germline V gene. V was shortened by 2 bases and J by 2 bases, with 3 bases between the two germline ends. The CDR3 nucleotides are TGTGCCAGCAGTGAAAGTCAAGAGACCCAGTACTTC. Translated, it gives CASSESQETQYF.

This chain uses TRBV7-9 with TRBJ2-1; 12 nucleotides agree with TRBD2. The germline CDR1 and CDR2 sequences are SEHNR and FQNEAQ (reference sequence). J was trimmed by 7 bases and V by 1 base; bases with no gene match: 2. The CDR3 has 15 amino acids. The CDR3 here is CASSLGTSGTNEQFF. CDR3 bases: TGTGCCAGCAGCTTAGGGACTAGCGGGACGAATGAGCAGTTCTTC.

The V gene is TRBV7-3, the J gene TRBJ1-1, with D unresolved. Germline V gene sequence: CDR1 SGHTA, CDR2 FQGTGA. Trimming shortened V by 4 bases and J by 5 bases, and 11 bases separated the two germline ends. This CDR3 region has 13 residues. The CDR3 coding sequence is TGTGCCAGCAGCTCACAATTAAGGACTGAAGCTTTCTTT. Its protein product is CASSSQLRTEAFF.

The V gene is TRBV28, the J gene TRBJ1-1; 10 bases are a match to TRBD1. Germline V gives CDR1 MDHEN, CDR2 SYDVKM. The V and J ends lost 6 bases and 0 bases, in that order; junction bases with no gene match: 7. This CDR3 has 16 amino acids. CDR3 bases: TGTGCCAGCAGAGTCGGGACAGGGGTCGTGAACACTGAAGCTTTCTTT. Translating it yields CASRVGTGVVNTEAFF. Full variable domain (remainder filled in from reference TRBV28 and TRBJ1-1): DVKVTQSSRYLVKRTGEKVFLECVQDMDHENMFWYRQDPGLGLRLIYFSYDVKMKEKGDIPEGYSVSREKKERFSLILESASTNQTSMYLCASRVGTGVVNTEAFFGQGTRLTVV.

This clone was counted between two and nine times. The chain has TRBV18 and TRBJ2-7; perhaps D is TRBD1 or TRBD2 (6 bases each). CDR1 and CDR2 from the germline V gene are KGHSH and LQKENI. CDR3 length: 14 amino acids. V dropped 2 bases and J dropped 5 bases, with 13 bases sitting between them. Here the CDR3 reads CASSPRRGIHEQYF. As DNA, the CDR3 is TGTGCCAGCTCACCAAGGAGGGGGATCCACGAGCAGTACTTC.

This chain connects TRBV28 to TRBJ2-2; TRBD2 is a possible D gene (5 bases). CDR3 length: 15 amino acids. V lost 3 bases to trimming and J lost 0 bases, with 8 bases between them. CDR1 and CDR2 from the germline V gene are MDHEN and SYDVKM. The CDR3 coding sequence is TGTGCCAGCAGTTTTAGGCGGGCGAACACCGGGGAGCTGTTTTTT. Protein: CASSFRRANTGELFF.

CDR3 bases: TGTGCCAGCAGCTTGGAGTTGCGGCCCACAGATACGCAGTATTTT. Translation: CASSLELRPTDTQYF. The genes are TRBV5-4 and TRBJ2-3, with no clear D. Germline CDR1 SGHNT, CDR2 YYREEE (reference sequence). CDR3 size: 15 residues. V was shortened by 0 bases and J by 2 bases, with 10 bases between the two germline ends.

This chain joins TRBV19 and TRBJ1-1; D is possibly TRBD1 (5 bases). V lost 3 bases to trimming and J lost 2 bases, with 7 bases between them. CDR1 and CDR2 (germline): LNHDA, SQIVND (reference sequence). This CDR3 region has 13 residues. The DNA for the CDR3 is TGTGCCAGTAGTATCAGGGATAACACTGAAGCTTTCTTT. Its protein product is CASSIRDNTEAFF.

CDR3: CASSQFHIVGYEQYF. DNA of the CDR3: TGTGCCAGCAGCCAGTTTCACATAGTCGGGTACGAGCAGTACTTC. The chain links TRBV14 to TRBJ2-7; D not resolved. The CDR3 is 15 residues long. Trimming took 3 bases from V and 4 from J, leaving 16 bases between them. In germline, CDR1 is SGHDN, CDR2 FVKESK. Based on the CDR3 plus reference TRBV14 and TRBJ2-7, the full variable domain is EAGVTQFPSHSVIEKGQTVTLRCDPISGHDNLYWYRRVMGKEIKFLLHFVKESKQDESGMPNNRFLAERTGGTYSTLKVQPAELEDSGVYFCASSQFHIVGYEQYFGPGTRLTVT.

Only a few counts were recorded for this clone. The CDR3 here is CASSSGTLGDTEAFF. Here the CDR3 DNA reads TGTGCCAGCAGCTCCGGGACTTTGGGGGACACTGAAGCTTTCTTT. The chain recombines TRBV13 with TRBJ1-1, with D possibly matching TRBD1 (5 bases). The CDR3 is 15 residues long. Trimming stripped 4 bases from V and 3 bases from J, with 15 bases between. Per the germline V gene, CDR1 is PRHDT and CDR2 is FYEKMQ (reference sequence).